The T cell receptor beta chain under discussion was sequenced for a study of identical twins. The sample holds many counts of this clonotype. Its antigen is unknown. With template switching, a universal primer site was added, and the cDNA carried unique molecular identifiers. From the 5' RACE reads, TCRdb called clonotypes with MiXCR, one entry per CDR3 protein. The data hold 350,000 to 400,000 distinct CDR3 sequences, with approximately 8.7% observed a single time. This CDR3 has 13 residues. Trimming shortened V by 1 base and J by 4 bases, and 7 bases separated the two germline ends. The germline CDR1 and CDR2 sequences are DFQATT and SNEGSKA (reference sequence). The study's findings and limits: Out-of-frame beta chain sequences displayed weaker excess sharing between twins.

Specimen: naive T cells sorted from blood. This receptor was taken from a woman aged 45 to 65 in good health. The V and J genes are TRBV20-1 and TRBJ2-2; no clear D gene. In nucleotides, the CDR3 is TGCAGTGCTAGAGCGGTGGGCACCGGGGAGCTGTTTTTT. It encodes CSARAVGTGELFF.